This T cell receptor (beta chain) is from a study of siplizumab effects on memory and regulatory T cells. This CDR3 region has 17 residues. Trimming removed 6 bases at V and 4 bases at J, with 19 bases between. Germline V lookup: CDR1 SGHTA, CDR2 FQGTGA. Only in-frame clones appear in the TCRdb table, and some are missing; sequencing was by immunoSEQ multiplex PCR. The sample includes tens of thousands of clones, 93% of them seen just once. This clone was counted a few times. The sequenced sample was CD8+ T cells sorted from blood. The chain couples TRBV7-3 to TRBJ2-6; possibly TRBD1 for D (6 bases). The TCR was taken from a human donor in good health. The CDR3 sequence: CASSPDRLLSGANVLTF. The CDR3 coding sequence is TGTGCCAGCAGTCCCGACAGGTTGCTCTCCGGGGCCAACGTCCTGACTTTC.